Described below is a single T cell receptor (beta chain) sequence and its context. There is no known antigen for this receptor. No much larger clone is present one base from it, and per-base qualities are unavailable. The data originate from a study of T cells in narcolepsy (dated by TCRdb to the late 2010s). In the study overall: Patients with narcolepsy type 1 or type 2 (NT1, NT2) and healthy control donors were enrolled in the study. To look for autoreactive T cells in narcolepsy patients that target self-antigens of hypocretin neurons (hypocretin, TRIB2), the study used TCR Vbeta sequencing to follow clonotypes in blood and CSF. Summary of the overall study and its limitations: Patients and controls had comparable numbers of sequenced blood memory CD4+ clonotypes, averaging about 39,000 and 30,000, respectively. HCRT-specific and TRIB2-specific autoreactive clonotypes were highlighted in plots that compared CD4+ T cell clonotypes in CSF versus blood from the same patient. Autoreactive clonotypes were reported to be detected serially in the blood of the same patients and of different patients, but not in the blood of healthy controls. No sequences matching autoreactive T cell clones were contained in some blood memory CD4+ repertoires from patients and controls.

For TCR Vbeta sequencing, memory CD4+ T cells were sorted ex vivo from the peripheral blood of both healthy controls and narcolepsy patients. Library preparation employed the immunoSEQ multiplex PCR assay. Not all clones reach the TCRdb copy of this immuneACCESS table, which keeps in-frame sequences only. Checked studies attribute under half of the gap to unresolved V genes and leave the rest unexplained. The sample table shows fewer than 35,000 clones, and roughly four fifths are seen once. The biggest ten clones account for about 2.8% of the sample. Sequencing used CD45RA- memory CD4+ T cells from PBMCs. In the paper's terms, the cell subset or site label means: memory T cells sorted ex vivo from peripheral blood. This receptor was identified in a human donor with narcolepsy.

The nucleotides read TGTGCCAGTAGTATAGTAGGGGGCGACTATGGCTACACCTTC. Its translation reads: CASSIVGGDYGYTF. This sequence uses TRBV19 and TRBJ1-2; 7 nucleotides in the junction match TRBD1. The CDR1 and CDR2 encoded by the germline V gene (reference sequence) are LNHDA and SQIVND. V is cut back by 1 base and J by 3 bases, with 2 bases in the junction unmatched. CDR3 length: 14 amino acids, cysteine to phenylalanine. The CDR3 DNA has 42 bases and is translated from base 1.